A selection of T cell receptor beta chains follows, all from one sample in a study of T-cell reconstitution after alpha-beta-depleted transplantation in children. Each CDR3 protein gets one entry after TCRdb re-called the PCR reads with MiXCR. This sample has a few hundred thousand distinct CDR3 sequences; around a tenth occur once, and the top ten carry around 24%. Material: peripheral blood, obtained 180 days after TCRalphabeta/CD19-depleted stem cell transplant. These TCRs come from a male patient between 2 and 15 years old who had a stem cell transplant for chronic granulomatous disease, so the T cells may come from the graft donor. CDR3s include the opening cysteine and the closing phenylalanine or tryptophan. A D gene is named only where the DNA matches it firmly. Not all rows give a size; the values are once, few, many and, for expanded clones, a class.

j_call: TRBJ1-6
d_call: .
clone_size: many
v_call: TRBV15
cdr3_aa: CATSPGRNNSPIHF
cdr3_nt: TGTGCCACCAGCCCGGGACGGAATAATTCACCCATCCACTTT

j_call: TRBJ1-2
d_call: .
clone_size: many
v_call: TRBV29-1
cdr3_aa: CSVEVNYGYTF
cdr3_nt: TGCAGCGTGGAGGTCAACTATGGCTACACCTTC

j_call: TRBJ1-2
d_call: .
clone_size: many
v_call: TRBV28
cdr3_aa: CASSLLRNYGYTF
cdr3_nt: TGTGCCAGCAGTTTGTTGCGTAACTATGGCTACACCTTC

j_call: TRBJ2-3
d_call: .
clone_size: many
v_call: TRBV12-3/TRBV12-4
cdr3_aa: CASSQQASTDTQYF
cdr3_nt: TGTGCCAGCAGCCAACAGGCTAGCACAGATACGCAGTATTTT

j_call: TRBJ1-1
d_call: .
clone_size: many
v_call: TRBV7-9
cdr3_aa: CASTKGAEAFF
cdr3_nt: TGTGCCAGCACTAAAGGCGCTGAAGCTTTCTTT

j_call: TRBJ1-2
d_call: TRBD1
clone_size: many
v_call: TRBV5-1
cdr3_aa: CASSLKFRTGGVVNGYTF
cdr3_nt: TGCGCCAGCAGCTTGAAGTTCCGGACAGGGGGCGTTGTTAATGGCTACACCTTC

j_call: TRBJ2-7
d_call: .
clone_size: many
v_call: TRBV6-2/TRBV6-3
cdr3_aa: CASSQQSYEQYF
cdr3_nt: TGTGCCAGCAGTCAACAGTCCTACGAGCAGTACTTC

j_call: TRBJ2-2
d_call: .
clone_size: many
v_call: TRBV20-1
cdr3_aa: CSATGAGELFF
cdr3_nt: TGCAGTGCTACAGGGGCCGGGGAGCTGTTTTTT

j_call: TRBJ2-3
d_call: .
clone_size: few
v_call: TRBV4-3
cdr3_aa: CASSQDGGISPSTDTQYF
cdr3_nt: TGCGCCAGCAGCCAAGATGGGGGCATCTCCCCTAGCACAGATACGCAGTATTTT

j_call: TRBJ1-2
d_call: .
clone_size: many
v_call: TRBV7-8
cdr3_aa: CASSPRSGGSANYGYTF
cdr3_nt: TGTGCCAGCAGCCCCAGGTCCGGGGGATCCGCGAACTATGGCTACACCTTC

j_call: TRBJ2-2
d_call: .
clone_size: many
v_call: TRBV20-1
cdr3_aa: CSASGASNTGELFF
cdr3_nt: TGCAGTGCTTCAGGTGCGTCGAACACCGGGGAGCTGTTTTTT

j_call: TRBJ2-5
d_call: .
clone_size: many
v_call: TRBV28
cdr3_aa: CASSSPDVPETQYF
cdr3_nt: TGTGCCAGCAGCTCCCCCGACGTCCCGGAGACCCAGTACTTC

j_call: TRBJ2-7
d_call: .
clone_size: many
v_call: TRBV3-1
cdr3_aa: CASSQPGTYYEQYF
cdr3_nt: TGTGCCAGCAGCCAGCCTGGAACCTACTACGAGCAGTACTTC

j_call: TRBJ2-7
d_call: .
clone_size: many
v_call: TRBV12-3/TRBV12-4
cdr3_aa: CASSLVGGSPYEQYF
cdr3_nt: TGTGCCAGCAGTTTAGTCGGTGGGAGCCCCTACGAGCAGTACTTC

j_call: TRBJ1-5
d_call: .
clone_size: .
v_call: TRBV19
cdr3_aa: CASSIVEDSNQPQHF
cdr3_nt: TGTGCCAGTAGTATAGTAGAAGATAGCAATCAGCCCCAGCATTTT